Given below is one T cell receptor (beta chain) in context. The antigen remains undetermined. The sample belongs to a study of CD8+ T cells in alopecia areata. General observations from the study: Persistence of many expanded lesional clones was seen in scalp and blood during tofacitinib.

Treatment specified: oral pan-JAK inhibitor, 5-10 mg twice daily. Alopecia areata patients provided lesional scalp punch biopsies and peripheral blood. Germline values: CDR1 PRHDT, CDR2 FYEKMQ (reference sequence). V shed 4 bases and J shed 1 base, with 11 bases lying between them. This CDR3 region has 14 residues. TCR sequencing used cDNA made by reverse transcription of extracted RNA. Using immunoSEQ multiplex PCR, the repertoire was profiled, and TCRdb retains in-frame clones only, with some absent. This table has 190,000 or so clones, under 60% appearing once. The origin of this receptor is a human donor with alopecia areata. The chain links TRBV13 to TRBJ2-7, with D possibly called TRBD1 or TRBD2 (5 bases each). Here the sequenced sample was CD8+ T cells sorted from blood, taken at week 24, from a patient treated with tofacitinib. Here the CDR3 reads CASSWDHGSYEQYF. The CDR3, as DNA: TGTGCCAGCAGCTGGGACCATGGATCCTACGAGCAGTACTTC.